This T cell receptor beta chain comes out of a study of blood T cell repertoires in COVID-19. As for the study in general: COVID-19 samples, acute and convalescent, were from the United States, Italy and Spain. From T cells, B-cell-depleted T cells, or PBMCs came the material, which was cDNA or gDNA.

This CDR3 is built from 16 residues. V lost 5 bases, J lost 1 base, and 6 bases stayed unmatched. CDR1 and CDR2 (germline): LNHDA, SQIVND (reference sequence). As processed by the authors: From reference gene primer amplification, estimates of nucleated cell counts were derived. The assay was immunoSEQ multiplex PCR, and TCRdb's table has in-frame clones only and misses some. D and trimming come from the DNA, and the V and J calls and clone size come from that table. Here the sample spans roughly 100,000 clones, more than 85% being singletons. The TCR sequence derives from a human donor in a cohort sampled during active COVID-19. The material sequenced was peripheral blood. The chain joins TRBV19 to TRBJ2-2; 8 positions agree with TRBD2. This chain's CDR3 is CASSPIREGNTGELFF. CDR3 in DNA: TGTGCCAGTAGTCCCATCCGGGAGGGGAACACCGGGGAGCTGTTTTTT.